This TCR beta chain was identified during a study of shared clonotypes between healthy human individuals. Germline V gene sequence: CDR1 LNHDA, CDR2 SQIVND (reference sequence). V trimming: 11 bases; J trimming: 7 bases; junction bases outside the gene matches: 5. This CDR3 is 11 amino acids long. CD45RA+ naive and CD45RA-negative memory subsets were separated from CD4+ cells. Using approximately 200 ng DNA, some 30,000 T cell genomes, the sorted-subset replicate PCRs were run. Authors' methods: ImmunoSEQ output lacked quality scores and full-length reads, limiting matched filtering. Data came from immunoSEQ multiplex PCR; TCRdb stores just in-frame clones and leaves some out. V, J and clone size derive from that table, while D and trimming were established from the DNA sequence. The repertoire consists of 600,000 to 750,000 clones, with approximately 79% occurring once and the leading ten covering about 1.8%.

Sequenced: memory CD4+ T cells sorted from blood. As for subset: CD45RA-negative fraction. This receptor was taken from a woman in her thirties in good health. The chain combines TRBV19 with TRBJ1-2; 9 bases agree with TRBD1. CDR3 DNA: TGTGCCGGTGGGACAGGGCCTGGCTACACCTTC. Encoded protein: CAGGTGPGYTF. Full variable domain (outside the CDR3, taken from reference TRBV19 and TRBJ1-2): DGGITQSPKYLFRKEGQNVTLSCEQNLNHDAMYWYRQDPGQGLRLIYYSQIVNDFQKGDIAEGYSVSREKKESFPLTVTSAQKNPTAFYLCAGGTGPGYTFGSGTRLTVV.